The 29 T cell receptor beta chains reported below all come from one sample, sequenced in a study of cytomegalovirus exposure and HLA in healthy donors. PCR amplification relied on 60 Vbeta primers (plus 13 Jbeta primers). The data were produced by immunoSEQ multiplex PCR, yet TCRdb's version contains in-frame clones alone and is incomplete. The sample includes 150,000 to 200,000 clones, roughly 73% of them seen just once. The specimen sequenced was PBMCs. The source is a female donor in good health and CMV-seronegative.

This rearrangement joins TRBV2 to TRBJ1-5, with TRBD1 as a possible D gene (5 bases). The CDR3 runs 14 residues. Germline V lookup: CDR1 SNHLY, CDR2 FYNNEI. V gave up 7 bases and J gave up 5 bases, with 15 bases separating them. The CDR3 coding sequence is TGTGCCAGCATAAGCAGGGAAAAAGATCAGCCCCAGCATTTT. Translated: CASISREKDQPQHF.

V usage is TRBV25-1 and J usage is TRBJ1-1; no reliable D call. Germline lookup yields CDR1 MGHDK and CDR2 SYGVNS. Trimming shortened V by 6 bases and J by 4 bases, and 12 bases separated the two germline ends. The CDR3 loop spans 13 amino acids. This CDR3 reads CASRFREFTEAFF. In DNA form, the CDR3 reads TGTGCCAGCAGATTTCGGGAATTCACTGAAGCTTTCTTT. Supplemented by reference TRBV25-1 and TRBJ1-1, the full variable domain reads EADIYQTPRYLVIGTGKKITLECSQTMGHDKMYWYQQDPGMELHLIHYSYGVNSTEKGDLSSESTVSRIRTEHFPLTLESARPSHTSQYLCASRFREFTEAFFGQGTRLTVV.

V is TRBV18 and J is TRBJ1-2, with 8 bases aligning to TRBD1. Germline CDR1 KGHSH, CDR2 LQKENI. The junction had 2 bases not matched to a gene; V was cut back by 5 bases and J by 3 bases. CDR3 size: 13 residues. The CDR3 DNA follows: TGTGCCAGCTCAGAGACAGGGGACTATGGCTACACCTTC. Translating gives CASSETGDYGYTF.

The CDR3 here is CSARGGSPLHF. The DNA of the CDR3 is TGCAGTGCTAGGGGGGGATCACCCCTCCACTTT. The V gene is TRBV20-1, the J gene TRBJ1-6, with D possibly being TRBD1 (5 bases). CDR1 is DFQATT and CDR2 is SNEGSKA in the germline V gene (reference sequence). V was shortened by 3 bases and J by 10 bases, with 7 bases between the two germline ends. This CDR3 is 11 amino acids long.

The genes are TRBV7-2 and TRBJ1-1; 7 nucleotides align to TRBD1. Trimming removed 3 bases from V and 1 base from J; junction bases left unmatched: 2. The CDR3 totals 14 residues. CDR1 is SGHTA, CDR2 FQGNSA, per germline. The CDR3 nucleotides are TGTGCCAGCAGCTTCAACAGGGGGAACACTGAAGCTTTCTTT. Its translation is CASSFNRGNTEAFF.

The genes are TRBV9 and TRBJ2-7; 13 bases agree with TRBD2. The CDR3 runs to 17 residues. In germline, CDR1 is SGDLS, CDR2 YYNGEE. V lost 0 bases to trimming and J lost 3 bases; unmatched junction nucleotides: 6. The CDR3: CASSVGTSGGGDYEQYF. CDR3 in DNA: TGTGCCAGCAGCGTAGGGACTAGCGGGGGTGGGGACTACGAGCAGTACTTC.

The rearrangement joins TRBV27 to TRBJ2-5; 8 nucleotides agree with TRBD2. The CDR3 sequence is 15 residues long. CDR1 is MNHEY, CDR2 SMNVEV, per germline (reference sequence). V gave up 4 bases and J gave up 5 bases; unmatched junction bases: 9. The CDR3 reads CASSSYPGTSETQYF. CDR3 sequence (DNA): TGTGCCAGCAGTTCGTACCCCGGGACTAGTGAGACCCAGTACTTC.

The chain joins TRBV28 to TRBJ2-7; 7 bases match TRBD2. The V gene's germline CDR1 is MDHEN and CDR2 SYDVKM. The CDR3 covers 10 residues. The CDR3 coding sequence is TGTTCTAGCGGTACCTACGAGCAGTACTTC. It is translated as CSSGTYEQYF. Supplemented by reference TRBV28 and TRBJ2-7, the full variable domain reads DVKVTQSSRYLVKRTGEKVFLECVQDMDHENMFWYRQDPGLGLRLIYFSYDVKMKEKGDIPEGYSVSREKKERFSLILESASTNQTSMYLCSSGTYEQYFGPGTRLTVT.

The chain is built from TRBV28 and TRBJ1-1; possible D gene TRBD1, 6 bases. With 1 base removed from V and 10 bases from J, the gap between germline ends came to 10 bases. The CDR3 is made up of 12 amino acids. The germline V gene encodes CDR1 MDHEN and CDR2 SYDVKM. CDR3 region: CASSLSGDGAFF. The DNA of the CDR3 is TGTGCCAGCAGTTTATCAGGGGATGGAGCTTTCTTT.

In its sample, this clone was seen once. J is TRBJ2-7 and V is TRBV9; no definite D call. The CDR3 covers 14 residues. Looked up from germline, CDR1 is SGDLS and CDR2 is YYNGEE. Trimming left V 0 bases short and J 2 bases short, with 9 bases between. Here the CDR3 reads CASSVELNTYEQYF. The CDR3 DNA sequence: TGTGCCAGCAGCGTAGAGCTAAATACCTACGAGCAGTACTTC.

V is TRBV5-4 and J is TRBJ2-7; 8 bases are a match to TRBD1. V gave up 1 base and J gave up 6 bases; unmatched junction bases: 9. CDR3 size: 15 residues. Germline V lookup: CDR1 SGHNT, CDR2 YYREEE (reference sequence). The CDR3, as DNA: TGTGCCAGCAGCTTGCGCGAAACAGGGGGACGCGAGCAGTACTTC. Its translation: CASSLRETGGREQYF.

In nucleotides, the CDR3 is TGCGCCAGCAGCCCTCCGACAGGGGGCGGCTACACCTTC. It codes for CASSPPTGGGYTF. The J gene is TRBJ1-2, the V gene TRBV4-1; 10 nucleotides agree with TRBD1. The CDR3 runs to 13 residues. Per the germline V gene, CDR1 is MGHRA and CDR2 is YSYEKL. Losses at the gene ends were 4 bases for V and 8 bases for J; bases not matched to a gene: 4.

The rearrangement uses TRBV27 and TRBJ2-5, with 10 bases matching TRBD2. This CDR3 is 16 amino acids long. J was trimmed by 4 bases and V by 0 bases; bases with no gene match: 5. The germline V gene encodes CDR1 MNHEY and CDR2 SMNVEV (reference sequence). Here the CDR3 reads CASSLSLRTSGETQYF. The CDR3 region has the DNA TGTGCCAGCAGTTTATCCCTTAGGACTAGCGGAGAGACCCAGTACTTC.

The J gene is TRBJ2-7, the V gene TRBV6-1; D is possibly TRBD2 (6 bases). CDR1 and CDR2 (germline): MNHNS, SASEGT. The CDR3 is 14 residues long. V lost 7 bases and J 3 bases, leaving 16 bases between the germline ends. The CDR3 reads CASNKGLRDYEQYF. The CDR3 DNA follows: TGTGCCAGCAACAAGGGGTTGCGGGACTACGAGCAGTACTTC.

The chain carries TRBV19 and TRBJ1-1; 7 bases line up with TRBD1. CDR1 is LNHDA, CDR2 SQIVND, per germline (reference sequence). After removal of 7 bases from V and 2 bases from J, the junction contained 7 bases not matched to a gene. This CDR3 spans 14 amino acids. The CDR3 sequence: CASTRDRVNTEAFF. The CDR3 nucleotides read TGTGCCAGTACCAGAGACAGGGTAAACACTGAAGCTTTCTTT. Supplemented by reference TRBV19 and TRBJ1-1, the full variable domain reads DGGITQSPKYLFRKEGQNVTLSCEQNLNHDAMYWYRQDPGQGLRLIYYSQIVNDFQKGDIAEGYSVSREKKESFPLTVTSAQKNPTAFYLCASTRDRVNTEAFFGQGTRLTVV.

The CDR3 loop is CASSIMGQNNEQFF. CDR3 nucleotide sequence: TGTGCCAGTAGTATAATGGGACAGAACAATGAGCAGTTCTTC. V gene TRBV19 combines with J gene TRBJ2-1, with 7 bases aligning to TRBD1. V shed 2 bases, J shed 5 bases, and the junction held 3 bases outside the gene matches. CDR1 and CDR2 from the germline V gene are LNHDA and SQIVND (reference sequence). The CDR3 loop spans 14 amino acids.

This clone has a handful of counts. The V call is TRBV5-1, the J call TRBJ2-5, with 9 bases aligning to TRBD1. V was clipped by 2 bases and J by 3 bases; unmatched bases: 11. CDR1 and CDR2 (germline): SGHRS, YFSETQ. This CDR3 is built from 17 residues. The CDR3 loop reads CASSFDPDRGGEETQYF. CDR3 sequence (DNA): TGCGCCAGCAGCTTCGACCCCGACAGGGGGGGGGAAGAGACCCAGTACTTC.

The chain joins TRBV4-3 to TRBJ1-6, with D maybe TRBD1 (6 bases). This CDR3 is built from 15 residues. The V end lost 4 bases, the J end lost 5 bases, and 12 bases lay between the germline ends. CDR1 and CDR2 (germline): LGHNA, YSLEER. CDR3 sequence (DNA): TGCGCCAGCAGCCTTCTCGAGGGGGATAATTCACCCCTCCACTTT. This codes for CASSLLEGDNSPLHF.

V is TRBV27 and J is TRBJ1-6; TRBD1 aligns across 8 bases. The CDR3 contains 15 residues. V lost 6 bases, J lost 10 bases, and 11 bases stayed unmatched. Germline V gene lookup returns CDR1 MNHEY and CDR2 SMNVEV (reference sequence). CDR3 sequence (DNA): TGTGCCAGCAGCTCGCAGACAGGGGTAGGATCACCCCTCCACTTT. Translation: CASSSQTGVGSPLHF.

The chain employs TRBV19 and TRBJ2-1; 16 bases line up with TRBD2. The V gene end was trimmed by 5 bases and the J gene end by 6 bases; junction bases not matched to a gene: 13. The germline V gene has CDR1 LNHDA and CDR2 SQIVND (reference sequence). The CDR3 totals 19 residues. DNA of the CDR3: TGTGCCAGTAGTCCCTCCCAGGGACTAGCGGGAGGGAGAGGCAATGAGCAGTTCTTC. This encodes CASSPSQGLAGGRGNEQFF.

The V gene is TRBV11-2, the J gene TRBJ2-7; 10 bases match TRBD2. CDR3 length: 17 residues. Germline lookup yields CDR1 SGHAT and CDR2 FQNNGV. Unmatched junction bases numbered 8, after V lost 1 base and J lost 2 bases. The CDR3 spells CASSLVVRSGGTYEQYF. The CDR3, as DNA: TGTGCCAGCAGCTTAGTGGTCCGTAGCGGGGGGACCTACGAGCAGTACTTC.

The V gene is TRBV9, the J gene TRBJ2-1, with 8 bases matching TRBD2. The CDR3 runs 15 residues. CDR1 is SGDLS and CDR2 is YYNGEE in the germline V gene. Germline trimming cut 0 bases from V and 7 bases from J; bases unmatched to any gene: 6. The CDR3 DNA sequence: TGTGCCAGCAGCGTAGTGCCCAGCGGGAGTAATGAGCAGTTCTTC. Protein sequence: CASSVVPSGSNEQFF. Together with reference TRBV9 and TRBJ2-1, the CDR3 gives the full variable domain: DSGVTQTPKHLITATGQRVTLRCSPRSGDLSVYWYQQSLDQGLQFLIQYYNGEERAKGNILERFSAQQFPDLHSELNLSSLELGDSALYFCASSVVPSGSNEQFFGPGTRLTVL.

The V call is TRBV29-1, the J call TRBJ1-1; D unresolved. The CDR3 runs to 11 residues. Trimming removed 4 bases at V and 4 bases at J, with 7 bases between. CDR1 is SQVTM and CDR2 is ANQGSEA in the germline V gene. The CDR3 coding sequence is TGCAGCGTTGGGCTTGGCACTGAAGCTTTCTTT. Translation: CSVGLGTEAFF.

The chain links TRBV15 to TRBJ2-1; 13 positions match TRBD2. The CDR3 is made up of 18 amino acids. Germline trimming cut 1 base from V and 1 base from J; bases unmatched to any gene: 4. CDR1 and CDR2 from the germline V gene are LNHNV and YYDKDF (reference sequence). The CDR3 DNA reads TGTGCCACCAGCAGAGGTCGGACTAGCGGGAGTTCCTACAATGAGCAGTTCTTC. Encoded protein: CATSRGRTSGSSYNEQFF.

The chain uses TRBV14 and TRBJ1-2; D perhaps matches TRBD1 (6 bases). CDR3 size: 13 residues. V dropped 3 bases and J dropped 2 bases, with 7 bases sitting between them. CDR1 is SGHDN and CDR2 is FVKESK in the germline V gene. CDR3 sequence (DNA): TGTGCCAGCAGCCAGCAGGGGAACTATGGCTACACCTTC. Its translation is CASSQQGNYGYTF.

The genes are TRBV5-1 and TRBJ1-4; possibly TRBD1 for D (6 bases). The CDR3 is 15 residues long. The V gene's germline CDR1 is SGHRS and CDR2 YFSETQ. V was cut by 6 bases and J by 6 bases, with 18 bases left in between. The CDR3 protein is CASTVRGGGDEKLFF. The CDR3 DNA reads TGCGCCAGCACCGTGAGGGGGGGCGGTGATGAAAAACTGTTTTTT.

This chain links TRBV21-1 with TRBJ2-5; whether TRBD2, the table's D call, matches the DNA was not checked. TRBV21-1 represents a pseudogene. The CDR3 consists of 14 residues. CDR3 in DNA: TGTGCCAGCAGCAAAGCGCGGCAGCGGGAGACCCAGTACTTC. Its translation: CASSKARQRETQYF.

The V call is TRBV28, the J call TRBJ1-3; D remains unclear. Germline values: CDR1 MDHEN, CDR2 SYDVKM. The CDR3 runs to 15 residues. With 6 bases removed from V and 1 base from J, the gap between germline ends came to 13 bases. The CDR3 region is CASSPQALSGNTIYF. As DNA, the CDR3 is TGTGCCAGCAGCCCCCAGGCCTTATCTGGAAACACCATATATTTT.

The chain's CDR3 is CARSLVQPEVETQYF. In DNA, the CDR3 is TGTGCCAGAAGCCTCGTCCAGCCGGAGGTGGAGACCCAGTACTTC. The rearrangement joins TRBV7-5 to TRBJ2-5; the table calls TRBD2, which could not be checked here. TRBV7-5 is deemed a pseudogene. This CDR3 is built from 15 residues.